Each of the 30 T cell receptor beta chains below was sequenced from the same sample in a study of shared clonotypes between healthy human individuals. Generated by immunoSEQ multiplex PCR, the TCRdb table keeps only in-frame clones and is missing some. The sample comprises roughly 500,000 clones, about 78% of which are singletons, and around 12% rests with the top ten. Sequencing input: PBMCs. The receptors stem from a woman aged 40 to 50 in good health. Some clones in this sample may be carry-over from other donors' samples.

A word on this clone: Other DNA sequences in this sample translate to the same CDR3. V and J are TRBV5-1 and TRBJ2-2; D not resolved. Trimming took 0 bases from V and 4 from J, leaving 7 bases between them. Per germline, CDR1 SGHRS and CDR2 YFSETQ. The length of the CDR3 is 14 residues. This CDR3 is CASSLEGSTGELFF. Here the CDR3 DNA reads TGCGCCAGCAGCTTGGAGGGTTCCACCGGGGAGCTGTTTTTT.

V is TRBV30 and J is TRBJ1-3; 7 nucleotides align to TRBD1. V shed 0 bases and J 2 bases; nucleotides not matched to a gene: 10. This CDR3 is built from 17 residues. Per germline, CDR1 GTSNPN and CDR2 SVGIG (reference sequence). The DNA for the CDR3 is TGTGCCTGGAGTGTATCTCTCACACAGGGGACTGGAAACACCATATATTTT. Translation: CAWSVSLTQGTGNTIYF.

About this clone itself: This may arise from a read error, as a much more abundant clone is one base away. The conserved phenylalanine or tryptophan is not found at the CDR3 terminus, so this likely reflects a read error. The CDR3 DNA reads TGTGCCAGCAGCTTAGCACTGATAAACACTGAAGCTTTCCTT. This gives the protein CASSLALINTEAFL. The chain employs TRBV7-9 and TRBJ1-1; D unresolved. The CDR3 spans 14 residues. Trimming removed 0 bases from V and 2 bases from J, with 7 bases in between. CDR1 and CDR2 from the germline V gene are SEHNR and FQNEAQ (reference sequence).

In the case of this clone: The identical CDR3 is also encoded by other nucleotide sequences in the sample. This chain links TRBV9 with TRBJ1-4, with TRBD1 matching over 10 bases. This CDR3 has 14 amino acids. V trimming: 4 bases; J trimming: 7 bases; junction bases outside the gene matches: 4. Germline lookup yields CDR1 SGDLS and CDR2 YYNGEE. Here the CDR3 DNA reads TGTGCCAGCAGCCCCGGGACAGGGGTTGAAAAACTGTTTTTT. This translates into CASSPGTGVEKLFF.

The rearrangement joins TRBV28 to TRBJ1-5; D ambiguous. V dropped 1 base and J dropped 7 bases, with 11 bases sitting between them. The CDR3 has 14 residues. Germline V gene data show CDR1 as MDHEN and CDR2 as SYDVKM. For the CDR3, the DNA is TGTGCCAGCAGTTTATTCGGTGGGAGCCAGCCCCAGCATTTT. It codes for CASSLFGGSQPQHF.

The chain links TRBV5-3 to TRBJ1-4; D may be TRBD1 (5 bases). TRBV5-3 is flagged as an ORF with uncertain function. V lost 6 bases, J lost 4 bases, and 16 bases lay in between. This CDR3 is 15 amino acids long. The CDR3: CARTYPQVYNEKLFF. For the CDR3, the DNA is TGTGCCAGAACCTACCCACAGGTCTATAATGAAAAACTGTTTTTT.

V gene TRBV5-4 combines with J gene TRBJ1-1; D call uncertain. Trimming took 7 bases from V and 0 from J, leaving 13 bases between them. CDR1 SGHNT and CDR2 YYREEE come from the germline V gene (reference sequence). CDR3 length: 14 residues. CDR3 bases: TGTGCCAGCGCCCAGGCCTCTATGAACACTGAAGCTTTCTTT. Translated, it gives CASAQASMNTEAFF.

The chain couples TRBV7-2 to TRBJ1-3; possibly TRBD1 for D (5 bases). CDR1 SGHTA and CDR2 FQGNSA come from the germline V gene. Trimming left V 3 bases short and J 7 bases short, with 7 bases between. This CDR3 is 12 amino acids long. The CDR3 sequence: CASSFGANTIYF. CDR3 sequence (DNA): TGTGCCAGCAGCTTTGGGGCTAACACCATATATTTT.

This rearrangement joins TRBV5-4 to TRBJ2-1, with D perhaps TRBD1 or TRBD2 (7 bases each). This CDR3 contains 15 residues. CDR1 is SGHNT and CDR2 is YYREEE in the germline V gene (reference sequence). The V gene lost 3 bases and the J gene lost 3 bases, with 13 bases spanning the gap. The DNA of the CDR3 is TGTGCCAGCAGCTGGGGGGGACAGAACTACAATGAGCAGTTCTTC. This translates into CASSWGGQNYNEQFF.

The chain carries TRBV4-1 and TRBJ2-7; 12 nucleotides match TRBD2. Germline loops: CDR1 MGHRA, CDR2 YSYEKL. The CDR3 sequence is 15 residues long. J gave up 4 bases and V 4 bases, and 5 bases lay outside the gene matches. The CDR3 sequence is CASSPQLAGGYEQYF. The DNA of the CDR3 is TGCGCCAGCAGCCCTCAGCTAGCGGGAGGGTACGAGCAGTACTTC.

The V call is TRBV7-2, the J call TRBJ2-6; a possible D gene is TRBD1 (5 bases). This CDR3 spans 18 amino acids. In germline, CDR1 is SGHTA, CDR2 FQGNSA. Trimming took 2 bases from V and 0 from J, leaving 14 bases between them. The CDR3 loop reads CASSLLGGAYSGANVLTF. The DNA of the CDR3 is TGTGCCAGCAGCTTACTAGGTGGGGCTTACTCTGGGGCCAACGTCCTGACTTTC.

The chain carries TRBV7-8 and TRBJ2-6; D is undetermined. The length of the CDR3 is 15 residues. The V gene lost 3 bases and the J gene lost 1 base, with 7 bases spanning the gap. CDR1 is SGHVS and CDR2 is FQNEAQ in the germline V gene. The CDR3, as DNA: TGTGCCAGCAGCTTGAAGAGTTCTGGGGCCAACGTCCTGACTTTC. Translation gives CASSLKSSGANVLTF. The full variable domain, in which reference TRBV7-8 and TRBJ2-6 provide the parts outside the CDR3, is GAGVSQSPRYKVAKRGQDVALRCDPISGHVSLFWYQQALGQGPEFLTYFQNEAQLDKSGLPSDRFFAERPEGSVSTLKIQRTQQEDSAVYLCASSLKSSGANVLTFGAGSRLTVL.

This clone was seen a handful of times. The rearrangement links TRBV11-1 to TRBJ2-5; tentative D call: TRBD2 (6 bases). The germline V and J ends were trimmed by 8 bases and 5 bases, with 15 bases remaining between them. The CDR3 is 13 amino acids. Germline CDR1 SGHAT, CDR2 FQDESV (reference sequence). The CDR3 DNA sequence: TGTGCCAGCGCTCTCGGGGGTCTTGAGACCCAGTACTTC. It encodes CASALGGLETQYF.

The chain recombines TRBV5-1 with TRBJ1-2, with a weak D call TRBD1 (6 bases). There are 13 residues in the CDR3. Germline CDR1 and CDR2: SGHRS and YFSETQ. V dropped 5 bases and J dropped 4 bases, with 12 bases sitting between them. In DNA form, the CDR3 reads TGCGCCAGCAGGGCCGGGACACTCTATGGCTACACCTTC. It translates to CASRAGTLYGYTF.

The CDR3 DNA follows: TGTGCCAGCAGCTTAGTGGTGGCTAGCGGGCTTCCTTGGACTTACGAGCAGTACTTC. Residues: CASSLVVASGLPWTYEQYF. This rearrangement joins TRBV11-2 to TRBJ2-7, with 8 nucleotides matching TRBD2. There are 19 residues in the CDR3. Looked up from germline, CDR1 is SGHAT and CDR2 is FQNNGV. After removal of 1 base from V and 4 bases from J, the junction contained 18 bases not matched to a gene.

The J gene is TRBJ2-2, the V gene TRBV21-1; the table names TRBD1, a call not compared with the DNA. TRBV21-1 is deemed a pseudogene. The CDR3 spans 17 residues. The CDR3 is CASSKGGGHRNTGELFF. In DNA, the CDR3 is TGTGCCAGCAGCAAAGGGGGTGGACACCGCAACACCGGGGAGCTGTTTTTT.

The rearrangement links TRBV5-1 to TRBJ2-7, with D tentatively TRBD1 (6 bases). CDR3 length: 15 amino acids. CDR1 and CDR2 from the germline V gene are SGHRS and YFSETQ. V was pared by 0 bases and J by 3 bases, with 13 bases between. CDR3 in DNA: TGCGCCAGCAGCTTGGACAGGGCCAGAATCTACGAGCAGTACTTC. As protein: CASSLDRARIYEQYF.

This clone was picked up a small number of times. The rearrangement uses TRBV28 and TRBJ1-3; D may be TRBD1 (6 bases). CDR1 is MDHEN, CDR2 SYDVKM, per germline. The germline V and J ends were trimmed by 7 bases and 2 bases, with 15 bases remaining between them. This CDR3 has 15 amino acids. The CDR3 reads CASTPGGGPGNTIYF. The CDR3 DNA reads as TGTGCCAGCACCCCGGGGGGGGGCCCTGGAAACACCATATATTTT.

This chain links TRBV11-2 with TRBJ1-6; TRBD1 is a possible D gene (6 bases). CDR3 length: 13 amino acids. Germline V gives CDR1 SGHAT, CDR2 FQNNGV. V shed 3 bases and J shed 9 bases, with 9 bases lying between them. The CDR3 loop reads CASSFEGGSPLHF. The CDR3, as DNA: TGTGCCAGCAGCTTTGAAGGGGGTTCACCCCTCCACTTT. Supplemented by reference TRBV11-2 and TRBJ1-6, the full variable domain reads EAGVAQSPRYKIIEKRQSVAFWCNPISGHATLYWYQQILGQGPKLLIQFQNNGVVDDSQLPKDRFSAERLKGVDSTLKIQPAKLEDSAVYLCASSFEGGSPLHFGNGTRLTVT.

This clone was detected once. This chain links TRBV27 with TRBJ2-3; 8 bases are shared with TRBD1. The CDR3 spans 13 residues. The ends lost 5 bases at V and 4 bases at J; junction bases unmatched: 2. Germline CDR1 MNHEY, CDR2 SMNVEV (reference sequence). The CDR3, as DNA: TGTGCCAGCAGTCAGGACAGGGCAGATACGCAGTATTTT. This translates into CASSQDRADTQYF.

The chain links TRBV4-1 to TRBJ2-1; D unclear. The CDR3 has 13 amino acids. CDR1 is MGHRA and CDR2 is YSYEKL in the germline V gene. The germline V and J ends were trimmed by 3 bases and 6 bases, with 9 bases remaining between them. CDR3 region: CASSQIWVNEQFF. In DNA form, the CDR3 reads TGCGCCAGCAGCCAGATATGGGTCAATGAGCAGTTCTTC.

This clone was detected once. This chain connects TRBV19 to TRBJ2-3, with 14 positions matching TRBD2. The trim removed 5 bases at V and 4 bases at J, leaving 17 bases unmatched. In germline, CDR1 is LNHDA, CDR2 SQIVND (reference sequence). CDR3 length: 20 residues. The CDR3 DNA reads TGTGCCAGTAGTTTGGGGGAGTTGACTAGCGGGAGGGCTTATGCAGATACGCAGTATTTT. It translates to CASSLGELTSGRAYADTQYF.

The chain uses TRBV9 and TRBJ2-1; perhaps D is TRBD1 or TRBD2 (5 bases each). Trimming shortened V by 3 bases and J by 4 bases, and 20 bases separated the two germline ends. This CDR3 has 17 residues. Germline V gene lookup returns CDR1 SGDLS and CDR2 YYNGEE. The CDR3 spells CASSAAYGTTLYNEQFF. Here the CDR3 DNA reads TGTGCCAGCAGCGCAGCCTACGGGACCACCTTATACAATGAGCAGTTCTTC. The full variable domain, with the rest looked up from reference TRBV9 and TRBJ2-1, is DSGVTQTPKHLITATGQRVTLRCSPRSGDLSVYWYQQSLDQGLQFLIQYYNGEERAKGNILERFSAQQFPDLHSELNLSSLELGDSALYFCASSAAYGTTLYNEQFFGPGTRLTVL.

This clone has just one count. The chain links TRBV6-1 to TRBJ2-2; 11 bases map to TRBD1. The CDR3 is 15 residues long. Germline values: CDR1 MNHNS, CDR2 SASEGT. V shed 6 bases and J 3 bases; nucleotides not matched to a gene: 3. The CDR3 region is CASSGQGAHTGELFF. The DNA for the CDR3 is TGTGCCAGCAGCGGACAGGGGGCGCACACCGGGGAGCTGTTTTTT.

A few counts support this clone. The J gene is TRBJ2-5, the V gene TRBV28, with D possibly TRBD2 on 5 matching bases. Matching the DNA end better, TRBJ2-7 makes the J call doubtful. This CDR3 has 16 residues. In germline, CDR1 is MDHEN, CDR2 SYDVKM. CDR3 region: CASSTFWRASSYEQYF. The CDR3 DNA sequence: TGTGCCAGCAGTACTTTCTGGCGGGCAAGCTCCTACGAGCAGTACTTC.

CDR3 sequence (DNA): TGTGCCTGGGGGGCCTCTTATCGGGAGACCCAGTACTTC. It specifies CAWGASYRETQYF. The V gene is TRBV30, the J gene TRBJ2-5; D is perhaps TRBD1 (5 bases). This CDR3 contains 13 residues. CDR1 is GTSNPN, CDR2 SVGIG, per germline (reference sequence). Trimming removed 5 bases from V and 5 bases from J, with 15 bases in between.

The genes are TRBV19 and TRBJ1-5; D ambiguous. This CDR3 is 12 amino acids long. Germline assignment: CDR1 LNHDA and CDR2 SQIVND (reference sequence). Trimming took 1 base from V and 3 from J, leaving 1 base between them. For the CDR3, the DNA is TGTGCCAGTAGTATAGTCAATCAGCCCCAGCATTTT. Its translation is CASSIVNQPQHF.

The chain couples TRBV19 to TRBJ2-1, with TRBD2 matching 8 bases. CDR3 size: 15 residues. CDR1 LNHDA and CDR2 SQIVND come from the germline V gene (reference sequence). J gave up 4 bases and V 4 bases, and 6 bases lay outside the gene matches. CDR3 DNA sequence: TGTGCCAGTAGTACGAATTTAGCGGGGTACAATGAGCAGTTCTTC. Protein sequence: CASSTNLAGYNEQFF.

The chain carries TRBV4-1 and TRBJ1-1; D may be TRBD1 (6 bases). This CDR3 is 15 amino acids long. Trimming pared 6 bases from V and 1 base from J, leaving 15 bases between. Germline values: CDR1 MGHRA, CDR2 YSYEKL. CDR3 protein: CASSPHLGGNTEAFF. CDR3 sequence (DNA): TGCGCCAGCAGTCCGCACCTAGGGGGGAACACTGAAGCTTTCTTT.

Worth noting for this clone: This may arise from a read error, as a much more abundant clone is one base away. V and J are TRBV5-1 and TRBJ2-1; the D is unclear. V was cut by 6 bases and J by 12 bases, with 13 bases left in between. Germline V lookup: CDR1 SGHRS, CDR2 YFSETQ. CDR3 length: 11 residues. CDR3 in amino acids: CASTPGGGQFF. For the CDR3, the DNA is TGCGCCAGCACCCCGGGCGGTGGGCAGTTCTTC.